This T cell receptor (beta chain) is drawn from a study of T cells in Graves' hyperthyroidism and ophthalmopathy. The CDR3 totals 13 residues. The V end lost 3 bases, the J end lost 1 base, and 9 bases lay between the germline ends. Germline V CDR1 and CDR2: SQVTM, ANQGSEA. About this clonotype itself: Antigen specificity is unknown.

The source material, RNA transcripts, was used to amplify TCR beta CDR3 regions. In the first-round RT-PCR of the TCR CDR3, the HTBI primer set was used. TCRdb called the multiplex PCR reads again in MiXCR, with one record for every CDR3 protein. The sample comprises fewer than 500,000 distinct CDR3 sequences, under 15% of which are singletons, and around 14% rests with the top ten. The authors obtained PBMCs from 7.5 to 10 ml of fresh peripheral blood. General study results and limits: In blood, most of the thyroid clonotypes expanded above 0.001 were also present.

V usage is TRBV29-1 and J usage is TRBJ1-1; D is possibly TRBD1 (5 bases). Sequencing used blood. The source is a man younger than 30 with Graves' ophthalmopathy. The CDR3 DNA reads as TGCAGCGTTGATAGTGGACAGAACACTGAAGCTTTCTTT. Translation gives CSVDSGQNTEAFF. Supplemented by reference TRBV29-1 and TRBJ1-1, the full variable domain reads SAVISQKPSRDICQRGTSLTIQCQVDSQVTMMFWYRQQPGQSLTLIATANQGSEATYESGFVIDKFPISRPNLTFSTLTVSNMSPEDSSIYLCSVDSGQNTEAFFGQGTRLTVV.